The 8 T cell receptor beta chains below were found in one sample sequenced in a study of CD8 T cells in ankylosing spondylitis. TCRdb recomputed calls from the 5' RACE reads with MiXCR, one row per CDR3 protein. This sample yields hundreds of thousands of distinct CDR3 sequences, of which around a quarter are seen a single time; around 6.3% belongs to the top ten. The specimen was blood, either unsorted or a sorted T cell fraction (not recorded which). The receptors shown here come from a male donor with ankylosing spondylitis or in good health (not recorded which).

This clonotype was recorded at least ten times. The V gene is TRBV20-1, the J gene TRBJ1-2, with D hard to call. This CDR3 has 14 amino acids. Germline V gene data show CDR1 as DFQATT and CDR2 as SNEGSKA (reference sequence). Trimming removed 8 bases at V and 4 bases at J, with 20 bases between. The CDR3 nucleotides read TGCAGTTCGCCACGGTGGGAGGGCGGCTATGGCTACACCTTC. Residues: CSSPRWEGGYGYTF.

V usage is TRBV6-1 and J usage is TRBJ1-2, with TRBD1 as a possible D gene (6 bases). Germline V gene lookup returns CDR1 MNHNS and CDR2 SASEGT. Trimming removed 6 bases from V and 6 bases from J, with 20 bases in between. This CDR3 is 15 amino acids long. The CDR3 here is CASSRYSGAPDGYTF. CDR3 coding DNA: TGTGCCAGCAGCCGATATTCAGGGGCGCCGGATGGCTACACCTTC.

CDR3 nucleotides: TGCGCCAGCAGCCAGGCGGGAGTGGTTGAGCAGTTCTTC. Encoded protein: CASSQAGVVEQFF. The V call is TRBV4-3, the J call TRBJ2-1; the match to TRBD2 covers 7 bases. Trimming took 3 bases from V and 9 from J; bases not matched to a gene: 5. This CDR3 has 13 residues. The germline CDR1 and CDR2 sequences are LGHNA and YSLEER.

This clonotype has only a few counts. The gene calls are TRBV12-3 or TRBV12-4 and TRBJ2-5; 8 nucleotides align to TRBD2. The V segment lost 6 bases and the J segment 2 bases; nucleotides outside the gene matches: 8. The CDR3 has 15 amino acids. In nucleotides, the CDR3 is TGTGCCAGCAGCACCGGGACTAGGGCTCAAGAGACCCAGTACTTC. It encodes CASSTGTRAQETQYF.

The sample holds many counts of this clonotype. The genes are TRBV20-1 and TRBJ1-5, with 11 nucleotides matching TRBD1. Germline V CDR1 and CDR2: DFQATT, SNEGSKA (reference sequence). The CDR3 sequence is 15 residues long. V lost 0 bases, J lost 7 bases, and 5 bases stayed unmatched. The CDR3 sequence is CSARDVGTGGQPQHF. The CDR3, as DNA: TGCAGTGCTAGAGATGTCGGGACAGGGGGACAGCCCCAGCATTTT.

This CDR3 is CATRDLATDTQYF. In nucleotides, the CDR3 is TGTGCCACCAGGGACCTCGCGACAGATACGCAGTATTTT. V and J are TRBV15 and TRBJ2-3, with D unresolved. Trimming stripped 6 bases from V and 3 bases from J, with 10 bases between. The CDR3 spans 13 residues. Germline CDR1 is LNHNV and CDR2 is YYDKDF (reference sequence).

This clonotype came up a few times. The gene calls are TRBV6-5 and TRBJ2-2, with 9 nucleotides matching TRBD2. Germline-derived CDR1 and CDR2 are MNHEY and SVGAGI. Trimming removed 0 bases from V and 6 bases from J; junction bases left unmatched: 11. This CDR3 comprises 18 residues. DNA for the CDR3: TGTGCCAGCAGTTACTCGGTTCGCGGGAGGGCCGGCGCCGGGGAGCTGTTTTTT. Its translation: CASSYSVRGRAGAGELFF.

J is TRBJ1-2 and V is TRBV10-3, with 12 positions matching TRBD1. CDR3 length equals 16 residues. From germline, CDR1 is ENHRY and CDR2 SYGVKD. V lost 8 bases, J lost 4 bases, and 11 bases stayed unmatched. In nucleotides, the CDR3 is TGTGCCATCGAAGGGGACAGGGGGCGCGCCGCCTATGGCTACACCTTC. Amino acids: CAIEGDRGRAAYGYTF.